A single sample is the source of the 2 T cell receptor beta chains below, sequenced in a study of T cell responses to AZD1222 COVID-19 vaccine. Sequenced by immunoSEQ multiplex PCR; TCRdb stores in-frame clones only, minus some. The data hold 120,000 to 150,000 clones, with 88% observed a single time. Material: peripheral blood, obtained 28 days after the second dose of the MenACWY control vaccine. The source is an adult who received the MenACWY meningococcal vaccine as a control.

The genes are TRBV4-3 and TRBJ1-2; D ambiguous. The CDR3 loop spans 16 amino acids. Germline V gives CDR1 LGHNA, CDR2 YSLEER. V gave up 0 bases and J gave up 5 bases, with 16 bases separating them. Here the CDR3 DNA reads TGCGCCAGCAGCCAAGACGGAGTGATATCAATTTATGGCTACACCTTC. It encodes CASSQDGVISIYGYTF.

V gene TRBV30 combines with J gene TRBJ2-3; D remains ambiguous. CDR3 length equals 15 residues. The V end was cut by 2 bases, the J end by 0 bases, with 12 bases between. Per germline, CDR1 GTSNPN and CDR2 SVGIG (reference sequence). Written as DNA, the CDR3 is TGTGCCTGGAGTTCCGACATATCTAGCACAGATACGCAGTATTTT. This translates into CAWSSDISSTDTQYF. Full variable domain (missing parts from reference TRBV30 and TRBJ2-3): SQTIHQWPATLVQPVGSPLSLECTVEGTSNPNLYWYRQAAGRGLQLLFYSVGIGQISSEVPQNLSASRPQDRQFILSSKKLLLSDSGFYLCAWSSDISSTDTQYFGPGTRLTVL.